This TCR beta chain was obtained from a study of cytomegalovirus exposure and HLA in healthy donors (dated 2017 in TCRdb). Describing the broader study: According to an earlier analysis of a few hundred of the donors, about 179 million T cells yielded 90 million to 130 million unique TCR beta sequences and 276 Gb of sequence data. An early release that covered fewer than 750 HLA-typed donors contained about 300 gigabases of sequencing data and tens of millions of unique TCR sequences. Of the roughly 400 genotyped donors, roughly 80% fell in the genetic ancestry cluster associated with self-reported Caucasian donors. The aim of the study was to test whether cataloging public T cell receptors could identify signatures of past pathogen exposure. The study used immunosequencing to profile the T cell repertoires of approximately 640 subjects and linked those repertoires to cytomegalovirus serostatus. Besides the first cohort of 550 to 750 subjects, a separate validation cohort made up of roughly 120 different subjects was used. The study combined high-throughput TCR immunosequencing, statistical association of individual TCRs with disease status, and machine learning to predict cytomegalovirus infection status. In a later analysis, previously published TCR beta repertoires from 666 donors were re-analyzed and high-resolution HLA genotyping was added so that TCR occurrence patterns could be studied. In the later analysis, no new phenotypic data were used to find candidate immune exposures; instead, reliance was placed on TCR beta sequences and their occurrence across donors. An earlier analysis of fewer than 700 of the donors applied high-throughput TCR beta sequencing to assess whether each TCR beta V gene segment acted as functional or pseudogenic. Donor age, sex, ethnicity and CMV serostatus were collected together with the repertoire data. Genome-wide SNP genotypes for about 55% of the roughly 670 donors were used in a later genetic analysis, which treated that subset as a discovery cohort. All discovery cohort repertoires had been generated on a single sequencing platform. HLA typing covered class I and class II loci at four-digit resolution. Typing coverage varied by locus: about 620-640 donors for A, B, C, DRB1 and DQB1; under 550 for DQA1; around 570 for DPA1; approximately 470 for DPB1. Several DR-DQ haplotypes were treated as single units for association and clustering because of strong linkage in the cohort. On average, about 200,000 unique TCR beta nucleotide sequences were sequenced per donor among more than 350 genotyped donors of the cohort, with roughly 18% of those sequences being non-productive.

For this clone: Its antigen remains unidentified. Per-base quality was not reported, and no clone a single base away is much larger than it.

The V end gives up 3 bases and the J end 2 bases, leaving 5 bases in the junction not matched to a gene. From a lookup of the germline V gene, CDR1 and CDR2 are SGHTA and FQGNSA. From cysteine to phenylalanine, the CDR3 is 16 amino acids long. Left in the record is the CDR3 DNA by itself, 48 bases read in frame from the first base. The cohort comprised fewer than 750 healthy bone marrow donors. Cohort members were all nominally healthy when sampled, although unrecorded immune exposures were likely present. The donor tested CMV seropositive, placing the donor among the 289 seropositive members of the cohort. A peripheral blood sample was collected from each donor, and TCR beta sequencing was performed on peripheral blood mononuclear cells. The Qiagen DNeasy Blood Extraction Kit was used to extract genomic DNA from the blood cell samples. The library relied on the immunoSEQ multiplex PCR assay. For the multiplex PCR, a mixture combining 60 forward primers for TCR Vbeta segments and 13 reverse primers for TCR Jbeta segments was used. The CDR3 region of rearranged TCR beta genes was amplified from genomic DNA with a multiplex PCR assay. Amplified TCR beta libraries were sequenced as 87-base-pair reads on the Illumina HiSeq System. The authors' pipeline ran thus. In a later analysis, tens of millions of unique TCR beta chains were counted across the approximately 670 repertoires, and around 11 million of these chains were shared by at least two donors. A nearest-neighbor algorithm error-corrected the raw reads and collapsed the reads into unique sequences, merging closely related sequences to remove PCR and sequencing errors. To assign V, D and J gene segments, CDR3 sequences were aligned to IMGT reference sequences. For a sequence to be retained, at least a six-nucleotide match to both a V gene segment and a J gene segment was required. Rearrangements were called productive when the CDR3 lacked stop codons and stayed in frame with V and J; all others were non-productive. Following IMGT convention, CDR3 was defined as the stretch from the second conserved V-encoded cysteine to the conserved J-encoded phenylalanine. The earlier analysis of 587 of the donors excluded sequences that lacked an unambiguous match to a single V gene segment. In an earlier analysis of several hundred of the donors, a V segment was called functional when productive rearrangements were above 56.7%, and segregating when the standard deviation between donors exceeded 5%. A statistical classification framework was built to diagnose cytomegalovirus status from the catalog of TCR beta chain sequences. A later analysis assigned V and J genes by comparing TCR nucleotide sequences with IMGT/GENE-DB human TR gene sequences. Using the TCRdist pipeline, a later analysis assigned CDR3 sequences along with most-parsimonious VDJ recombination scenarios. A later analysis defined each TCR beta chain by its CDR3 amino acid sequence plus V-gene family, and excluded reads lacking a unique V-gene family. In a later analysis, 450 to 600 highly shared, low-generation-probability nucleotide sequences were removed to address suspected cross-contamination and a sequencing artifact. A later analysis calculated a clonal expansion index for each public chain from normalized within-repertoire ranks of inferred template counts. A later analysis computed generation probabilities with a VDJ recombination model fitted to out-of-frame rearrangements, and checked the results against IGoR. In a later analysis, hypergeometric tests were used to score TCR-TCR, TCR-HLA and TCR-CMV co-occurrence, with a repertoire-size bias correction applied to TCR pairs. In a later analysis, false discovery rates were estimated by permuting HLA or CMV assignments 20 times. In a later analysis, co-occurring TCRs were grouped with DBSCAN, and TCRdist sequence similarity was added when clustering was performed within HLA-allele-positive subsets. Co-occurrence clustering excluded repertoires with fewer than 30,000 or more than 120,000 public chains, plus five with anomalous nucleotide sharing. This is the immuneACCESS table as TCRdb keeps it, with only in-frame sequences that have V and J called. A part of the clones is gone; compared with another copy, unresolved V genes explain less than half, and the rest is unexplained. The V and J calls and clone size were taken over from that table, and D and trimming were inferred from the DNA. The sample table holds roughly 190,000 clones, of which 75% to 80% were seen once. The ten top clones hold roughly 15% of the sample.

Paper-wide results and their limitations: In a later analysis, over 15,000 TCR beta sequences were associated with specific HLA alleles at a false discovery rate of 0.05. In a later analysis, HLA-associated TCR beta chains were found to be more clonally expanded and to have lower generation probabilities than equally common non-associated chains. Some IMGT-functional V segments, including TRBV6-2 and TRBV6-3, could not be told apart with the 87-base-pair reads, so those segments were excluded. A cluster of highly shared sequence variants was judged likely to represent a technical artifact of the sequencing pipeline. According to a later genetic analysis, donors in an Asian-associated ancestry cluster had fewer N-insertions in productive TCRs than the approximately 650-donor mean. A total of 150 to 200 TCR beta chains were listed by the study as associated with cytomegalovirus. A later analysis found that most CMV-associated TCR beta chains appeared HLA-restricted, with HLA associations seemingly driven largely by CMV exposure. A later genetic analysis associated a missense DCLRE1C variant with V-gene and J-gene trimming of TCR beta chains, and an independent cohort replicated the association. Three of the identified cytomegalovirus-associated TCR beta chains were confirmed in vitro to be specific for cytomegalovirus antigens. A further reported finding was that TCR beta sequences accurately predicted the HLA-A and HLA-B alleles for most subjects in the first cohort. In a later analysis, TCR association rates were found to vary across HLA loci, with the most associated TCRs seen for DRB1 alleles and the fewest for HLA-C alleles. Most TCR sequences were observed very rarely across donors, whereas some public TCRs were present in many individuals. Assigning TCR associations to individual alleles was difficult when HLA alleles, especially DR and DQ, strongly co-occurred. Only TCR beta chains were sequenced in this cohort, and the absence of alpha or paired-chain data limited detectable features. Immune exposure information for the cohort was limited to CMV serostatus. Because counts were too low, approximately 18 rarely observed V segments, including chromosome 9 orphons, were excluded from the earlier analysis of 587 of the donors. HLA typing was unavailable for some donors at each locus, so association tests used only the typed subset. The authors suggested that the approach could potentially be extended to other disease states and immunological phenotypes. Correlated functional status among segregating V segments might be attributable to linkage disequilibrium, but an unknown experimental factor could not be ruled out. Presence/absence analyses assumed roughly uniform sequencing depth across donors, an assumption that may not hold. In both the original and validation cohorts, the classifier was reported to diagnose cytomegalovirus status with high specificity and sensitivity. Broadly in line with IMGT annotations, most TCR beta V segments showed up in productive rearrangements about 87% or about 30% of the time in an earlier analysis of some 590 of the donors. A later analysis reported that several top co-occurrence clusters appeared linked to parvovirus B19, influenza, CMV and Epstein-Barr virus.

The chain was built from TRBV7-2 and TRBJ2-7; TRBD1 lines up with 12 middle nucleotides. Material: PBMCs. The origin of this receptor is a woman in her twenties or thirties in good health and CMV-seropositive. Here the CDR3 is given as CASSLGTGGRAYEQYF. Here is the DNA: TGTGCCAGCAGCTTGGGGACAGGGGGCAGGGCCTACGAGCAGTACTTC. Beyond the CDR3, the reference TRBV7-2 and TRBJ2-7 genes provide the residues; the full variable domain reads: GAGVSQSPSNKVTEKGKDVELRCDPISGHTALYWYRQSLGQGLEFLIYFQGNSAPDKSGLPSDRFSAERTGGSVSTLTIQRTQQEDSAVYLCASSLGTGGRAYEQYFGPGTRLTVT.